Shown below are 10 T cell receptor beta chains from a single sample sequenced in a study of blood T cell repertoires in COVID-19 (dated by TCRdb to 2019 to 2021). Libraries were built with the immunoSEQ multiplex PCR assay. TCRdb mirrors the immuneACCESS table, restricted to in-frame sequences. Some clones are absent from its copies; in checked studies, under half trace to an unresolved V gene, and the reason for the others is unknown. A total of approximately 210,000 clones appear in this sample, approximately 82% of them only once. About 12% of the sample belongs to the ten largest clones. Sequencing input: peripheral blood. The receptors were gathered from a woman between 40 and 55 years old with acute or convalescent COVID-19.

The V call is TRBV5-1, the J call TRBJ1-5; D unclear. Germline V gene lookup returns CDR1 SGHRS and CDR2 YFSETQ. Between the trimmed V and J ends, which lost 0 bases and 3 bases, there was a span of 10 bases. This CDR3 region has 15 residues. CDR3 in DNA: TGCGCCAGCAGCTTGGATTCCGGTCCCAATCAGCCCCAGCATTTT. Its protein product is CASSLDSGPNQPQHF.

The J gene is TRBJ2-7, the V gene TRBV7-8, with unresolved D. Germline CDR1 SGHVS, CDR2 FQNEAQ. The CDR3 runs 13 residues. V lost 2 bases and J 3 bases, leaving 8 bases between the germline ends. CDR3 protein: CASSLRHIYEQYF. The CDR3 bases are TGTGCCAGCAGCTTAAGACACATCTACGAGCAGTACTTC.

The genes are TRBV19 and TRBJ1-6; 7 bases match TRBD1. With V trimmed by 7 bases and J by 2 bases, 5 bases remained unmatched. Germline V gives CDR1 LNHDA, CDR2 SQIVND (reference sequence). The CDR3 spans 15 residues. The CDR3 DNA reads TGTGCCAGTACGAGGGGGCGCGCCTATAATTCACCCCTCCACTTT. The encoded protein is CASTRGRAYNSPLHF.

The chain uses TRBV5-1 and TRBJ1-1; 7 bases agree with TRBD1. CDR1 and CDR2 (germline): SGHRS, YFSETQ. J was trimmed by 1 base and V by 3 bases; bases with no gene match: 6. The CDR3 is 15 amino acids. The CDR3 sequence: CASSYSGTANTEAFF. The CDR3 DNA reads as TGCGCCAGCAGCTACTCCGGGACAGCGAACACTGAAGCTTTCTTT.

The chain combines TRBV6-6 with TRBJ1-1; D might be TRBD1 (5 bases). The CDR3 totals 12 residues. Trimming cost V 6 bases and J 8 bases, with 13 bases left between them. The germline V gene has CDR1 MNHNY and CDR2 SVGAGI (reference sequence). The CDR3 sequence is CASSPGGAEAFF. The CDR3 DNA sequence: TGTGCCAGCAGCCCCGGTGGGGCCGAAGCTTTCTTT.

This clone appeared a single time. This chain uses TRBV27 with TRBJ1-3; no definite D call. The CDR3 loop spans 18 amino acids. CDR1 and CDR2 (germline): MNHEY, SMNVEV (reference sequence). Trimming removed 5 bases at V and 0 bases at J, with 20 bases between. The DNA for the CDR3 is TGTGCCAGCAGTCGCACCCGCTCAGCGGCTTTCTCTGGAAACACCATATATTTT. Its translation is CASSRTRSAAFSGNTIYF.

The J gene is TRBJ2-3, the V gene TRBV10-2, with TRBD2 matching 8 bases. Trimming took 6 bases from V and 2 from J; bases not matched to a gene: 4. The CDR3 has 14 residues. The germline V gene has CDR1 WSHSY and CDR2 SAAADI. CDR3 sequence reads: CASRRTSPTDTQYF. CDR3 coding DNA: TGCGCCAGCAGGCGGACTAGCCCCACAGATACGCAGTATTTT.

The count of this clone is one. This chain connects TRBV11-2 to TRBJ1-1; 7 bases are a match to TRBD1. Germline V gene sequence: CDR1 SGHAT, CDR2 FQNNGV. V lost 5 bases, J lost 4 bases, and 1 base stayed unmatched. CDR3 length equals 12 residues. The DNA of the CDR3 is TGTGCCAGCAGCCCAGGGGGCACTGAAGCTTTCTTT. Its protein product is CASSPGGTEAFF.

This clone has a handful of counts. The chain combines TRBV7-9 with TRBJ2-1; 8 bases align to TRBD2. The CDR3 sequence is 16 residues long. CDR1 SEHNR and CDR2 FQNEAQ come from the germline V gene (reference sequence). Unmatched junction bases numbered 13, after V lost 4 bases and J lost 8 bases. The CDR3 nucleotides read TGTGCCAGCAGCTCAACCTTTAGCGGGACGGTCGATGAGCAGTTCTTC. Residues: CASSSTFSGTVDEQFF.

This rearrangement joins TRBV27 to TRBJ2-2; D unclear. CDR3 length equals 14 residues. The germline V gene encodes CDR1 MNHEY and CDR2 SMNVEV (reference sequence). V lost 0 bases, J lost 3 bases, and 5 bases lay in between. The CDR3 sequence: CASSLSLYTGELFF. As DNA, the CDR3 is TGTGCCAGCAGTTTATCACTATACACCGGGGAGCTGTTTTTT.